This TCR beta chain is from a study of blood T cell repertoires in COVID-19. About the study: Donors in the United States, Italy and Spain gave samples during acute or convalescent COVID-19. From T cells, B-cell-depleted T cells, or PBMCs came the material, which was cDNA or gDNA.

Sequencing was performed with immunoSEQ multiplex PCR; in TCRdb, only in-frame clones are kept and a portion is missing. The sample gives approximately 360,000 clones, roughly four fifths of which show up once; approximately 5% is in the top ten. The ends were cut back, 5 bases at V and 7 bases at J, with 19 bases in the middle. CDR1 SGHDT and CDR2 YYEEEE come from the germline V gene. The CDR3 sequence is 14 residues long. The origin of this receptor is a woman in her forties or fifties who had recovered from COVID-19. Sequenced input: PBMCs or T cells enriched from blood (not recorded which). J is TRBJ2-7 and V is TRBV5-6, with D possibly matching TRBD1 (6 bases). The CDR3 DNA sequence: TGTGCCAGCAGGCGACGGTCCTATCAGGGGGAGCAGTACTTC. It is translated as CASRRRSYQGEQYF. Complete variable domain (other parts from reference TRBV5-6 and TRBJ2-7): DAGVTQSPTHLIKTRGQQVTLRCSPKSGHDTVSWYQQALGQGPQFIFQYYEEEERQRGNFPDRFSGHQFPNYSSELNVNALLLGDSALYLCASRRRSYQGEQYFGPGTRLTVT.